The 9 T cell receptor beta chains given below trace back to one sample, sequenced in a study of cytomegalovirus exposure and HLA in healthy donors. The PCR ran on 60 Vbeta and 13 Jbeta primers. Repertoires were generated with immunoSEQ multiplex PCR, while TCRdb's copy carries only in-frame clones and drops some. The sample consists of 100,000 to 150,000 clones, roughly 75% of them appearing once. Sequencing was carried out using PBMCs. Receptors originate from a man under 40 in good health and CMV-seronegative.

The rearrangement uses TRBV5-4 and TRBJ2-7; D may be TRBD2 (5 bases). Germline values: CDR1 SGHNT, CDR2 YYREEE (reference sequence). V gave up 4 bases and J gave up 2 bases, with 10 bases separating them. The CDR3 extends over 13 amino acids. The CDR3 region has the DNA TGTGCCAGCAGCCCCGGGGTAGCCTACGAGCAGTACTTC. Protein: CASSPGVAYEQYF. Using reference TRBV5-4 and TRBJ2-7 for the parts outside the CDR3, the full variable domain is ETGVTQSPTHLIKTRGQQVTLRCSSQSGHNTVSWYQQALGQGPQFIFQYYREEENGRGNFPPRFSGLQFPNYSSELNVNALELDDSALYLCASSPGVAYEQYFGPGTRLTVT.

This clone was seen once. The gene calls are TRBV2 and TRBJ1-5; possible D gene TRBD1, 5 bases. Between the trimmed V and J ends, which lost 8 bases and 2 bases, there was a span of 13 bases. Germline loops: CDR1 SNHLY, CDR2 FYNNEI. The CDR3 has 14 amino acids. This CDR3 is CASGRDVGNQPQHF. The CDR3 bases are TGTGCCAGCGGGAGGGACGTTGGCAATCAGCCCCAGCATTTT. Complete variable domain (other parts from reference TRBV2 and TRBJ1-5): EPEVTQTPSHQVTQMGQEVILRCVPISNHLYFYWYRQILGQKVEFLVSFYNNEISEKSEIFDDQFSVERPDGSNFTLKIRSTKLEDSAMYFCASGRDVGNQPQHFGDGTRLSIL.

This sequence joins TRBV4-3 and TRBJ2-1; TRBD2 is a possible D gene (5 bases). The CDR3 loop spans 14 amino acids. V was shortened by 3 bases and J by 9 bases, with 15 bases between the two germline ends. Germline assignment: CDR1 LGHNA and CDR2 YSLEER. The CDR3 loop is CASSHAPTSFEQFF. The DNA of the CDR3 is TGCGCCAGCAGCCACGCCCCCACTAGTTTTGAGCAGTTCTTC.

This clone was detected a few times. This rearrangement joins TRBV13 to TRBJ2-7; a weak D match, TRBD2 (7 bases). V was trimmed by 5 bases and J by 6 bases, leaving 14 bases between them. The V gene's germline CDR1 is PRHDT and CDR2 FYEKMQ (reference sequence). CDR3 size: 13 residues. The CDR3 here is CASSVRGGPEQYF. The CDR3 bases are TGTGCCAGCAGCGTCAGGGGAGGGCCCGAGCAGTACTTC.

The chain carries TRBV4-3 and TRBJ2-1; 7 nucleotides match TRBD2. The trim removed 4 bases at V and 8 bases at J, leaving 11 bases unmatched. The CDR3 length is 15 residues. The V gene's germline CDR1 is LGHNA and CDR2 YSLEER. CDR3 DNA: TGCGCCAGCAGCCCCAACATGGGGGGGGGATATGAGCAGTTCTTC. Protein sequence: CASSPNMGGGYEQFF.

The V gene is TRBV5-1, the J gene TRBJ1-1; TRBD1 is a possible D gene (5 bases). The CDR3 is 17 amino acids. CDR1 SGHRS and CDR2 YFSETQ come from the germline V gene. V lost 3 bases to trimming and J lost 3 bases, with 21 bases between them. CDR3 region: CASSSEGKAGEYTEAFF. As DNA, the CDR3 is TGCGCCAGCAGCTCGGAGGGGAAGGCTGGAGAGTACACTGAAGCTTTCTTT.

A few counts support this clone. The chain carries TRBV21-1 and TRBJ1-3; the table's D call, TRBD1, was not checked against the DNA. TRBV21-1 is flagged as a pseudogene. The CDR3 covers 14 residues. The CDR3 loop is CASSKEDSGNTIYF. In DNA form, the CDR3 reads TGTGCCAGCAGCAAAGAGGACAGTGGAAACACCATATATTTT.

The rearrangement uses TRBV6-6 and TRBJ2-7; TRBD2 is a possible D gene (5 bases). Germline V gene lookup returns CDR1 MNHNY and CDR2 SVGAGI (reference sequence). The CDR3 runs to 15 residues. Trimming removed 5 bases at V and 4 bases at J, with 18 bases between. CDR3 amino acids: CASSRVPGGGYEQYF. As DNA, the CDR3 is TGTGCCAGCAGTCGAGTTCCAGGCGGCGGGTACGAGCAGTACTTC.

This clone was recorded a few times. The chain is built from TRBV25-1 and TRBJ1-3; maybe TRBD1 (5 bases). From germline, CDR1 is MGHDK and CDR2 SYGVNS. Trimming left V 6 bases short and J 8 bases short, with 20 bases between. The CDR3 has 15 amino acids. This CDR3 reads CASRTKGVPGDTIYF. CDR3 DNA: TGTGCCAGCAGGACCAAAGGGGTCCCGGGGGACACCATATATTTT.